This T cell receptor beta chain stems from a study of regulatory T cells in long-lasting Graves disease. Study summary: Over 5 years of antithyroid drugs with positive TSH receptor antibodies was taken to mean persistent Graves' disease.

The V gene lost 8 bases and the J gene lost 0 bases, with 13 bases spanning the gap. This CDR3 is 15 amino acids long. Germline V gene lookup returns CDR1 MGHDK and CDR2 SYGVNS. Time point reported: persistent/refractory GD, antithyroid drugs over 5 years with positive TRAb. The TCR library was prepared using RNA isolated from PBMCs. Construction of the TCR beta libraries employed iRepertoire HTBI primers in conjunction with Arm-PCR of CDR3 regions. TCRdb fed the multiplex PCR reads into MiXCR, producing one record per CDR3 protein. The profile shows 350,000 to 450,000 distinct CDR3 sequences, around 20% of them singletons. Whole-study findings and limits: Newly diagnosed Graves' patients had higher TCR diversity than persistent ones. Favoring TRBV28, TRBJ1-2 and TRBJ2-5 was a feature seen in persistent disease. Accuracy was possibly reduced by small sample size.

A note on this clonotype: The antigen is not known.

Sample: peripheral blood mononuclear cells (PBMCs), taken when the disease was refractory, from a patient treated with antithyroid drugs. The sequence was obtained from a female donor with Graves disease. This sequence joins TRBV25-1 and TRBJ1-4; D may be TRBD1 (6 bases). The CDR3 nucleotides are TGTGCCAGCTCGTTTGGGGGCACAACTAATGAAAAACTGTTTTTT. Amino acids: CASSFGGTTNEKLFF.